Listed below are T cell receptor beta chains from one sample, sequenced in a study of blood T cell repertoires in COVID-19. This table comes from immunoSEQ multiplex PCR, and its TCRdb copy is limited to in-frame clones, with some not included. The repertoire holds about 200,000 clones, with almost 90% as singletons. Source material: peripheral blood. These receptors were collected from a young man with active or convalescent COVID-19. Both conserved end residues are part of each CDR3. A D gene is named only where the DNA matches it firmly. Not all rows give a size; the values are once, few, many and, for expanded clones, a class.

TRBJ2-1	TRBV4-1	-	TRBD2	CASSQPFSSGVYNEQFF	TGCGCCAGCAGCCAACCGTTTTCTAGCGGGGTTTACAATGAGCAGTTCTTC
TRBJ2-7	TRBV4-1	-	TRBD1	CASSPARTGLYEQYF	TGCGCCAGCAGCCCAGCCCGGACAGGGCTATACGAGCAGTACTTC
TRBJ2-5	TRBV5-6	-	-	CASSLVSGGGAETQYF	TGTGCCAGCAGCTTGGTGTCAGGTGGTGGGGCGGAGACCCAGTACTTC
TRBJ1-1	TRBV6-1	many	-	CASSERENTEAFF	TGTGCCAGCAGTGAGCGGGAGAACACTGAAGCTTTCTTT
TRBJ1-2	TRBV25-1	-	-	CASSLREGTYGYTF	TGTGCCAGCAGCTTGAGGGAGGGGACTTATGGCTACACCTTC
TRBJ2-7	TRBV25-1	-	-	CASRRDGAVYEQYF	TGTGCCAGCAGGCGGGACGGAGCGGTCTACGAGCAGTACTTC
TRBJ2-5	TRBV2	-	TRBD2	CASKVGGGQETQYF	TGTGCCAGCAAGGTGGGCGGGGGACAAGAGACCCAGTACTTC
TRBJ2-3	TRBV5-6	-	-	CASSLGYLWSTDTQYF	TGTGCCAGCAGCTTGGGCTATCTCTGGAGCACAGATACGCAGTATTTT
TRBJ2-3	TRBV7-2	-	-	CASSLGSGGTDTQYF	TGTGCCAGCAGCTTAGGGTCGGGGGGCACAGATACGCAGTATTTT
TRBJ1-5	TRBV19	-	TRBD1	CASSIIGDRGNQPQHF	TGTGCCAGTAGTATTATTGGTGACAGGGGCAATCAGCCCCAGCATTTT
TRBJ2-6	TRBV5-1	once	-	CASSQQGSGANVLTF	TGCGCCAGCAGCCAACAGGGCTCTGGGGCCAACGTCCTGACTTTC
TRBJ2-1	TRBV30	-	-	CACKRQAGQRYNEQFF	TGTGCCTGCAAAAGGCAGGCGGGACAGCGCTACAATGAGCAGTTCTTC
TRBJ2-7	TRBV19	-	TRBD2	CASSTLLTSGYEQYF	TGTGCCAGTAGTACCCTCCTGACTAGCGGCTACGAGCAGTACTTC
TRBJ2-1	TRBV27	-	TRBD1	CASSLQGASYNEQFF	TGTGCCAGCAGTTTACAGGGGGCCAGCTACAATGAGCAGTTCTTC
TRBJ2-7	TRBV4-3	-	TRBD2	CASSPGTSGTYEQYF	TGCGCCAGCAGCCCCGGGACTAGCGGAACCTACGAGCAGTACTTC
TRBJ2-7	TRBV5-4	-	TRBD1	CASSLAWSGGGPHEQYF	TGTGCCAGCAGCTTGGCCTGGTCAGGGGGCGGACCCCACGAGCAGTACTTC
TRBJ1-2	TRBV15	-	-	CATSRTGVYGYTF	TGTGCCACCAGCAGGACAGGCGTCTATGGCTACACCTTC
TRBJ2-1	TRBV9	once	-	CASGPVSRGNEQFF	TGTGCCAGCGGACCTGTCTCGCGGGGCAATGAGCAGTTCTTC
TRBJ2-5	TRBV9	-	TRBD2	CASSVYQRGKLETQYF	TGTGCCAGCAGCGTATACCAGCGGGGGAAGTTGGAGACCCAGTACTTC
TRBJ2-6	TRBV2	once	-	CASSVFGANVLTF	TGTGCCAGCTCGGTGTTTGGGGCCAACGTCCTGACTTTC
TRBJ2-2	TRBV18	-	-	CASSPRGLTGGELFF	TGTGCCAGCTCACCACGGGGCCTGACGGGCGGGGAGCTGTTTTTT
TRBJ2-3	TRBV5-1	-	TRBD1	CASSSGQEFTDTQYF	TGCGCCAGCAGCTCAGGACAGGAATTCACAGATACGCAGTATTTT